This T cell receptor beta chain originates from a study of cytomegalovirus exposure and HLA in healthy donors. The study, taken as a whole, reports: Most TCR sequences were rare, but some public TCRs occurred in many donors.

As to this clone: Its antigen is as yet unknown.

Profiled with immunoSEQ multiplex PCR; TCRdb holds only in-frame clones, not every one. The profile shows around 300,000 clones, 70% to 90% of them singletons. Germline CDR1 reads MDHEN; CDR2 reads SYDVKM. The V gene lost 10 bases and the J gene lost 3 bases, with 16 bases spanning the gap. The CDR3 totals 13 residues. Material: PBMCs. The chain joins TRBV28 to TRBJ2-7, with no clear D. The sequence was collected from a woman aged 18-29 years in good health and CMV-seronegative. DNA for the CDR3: TGTGCCACCATGAGCGCGGTAAACTACGAGCAGTACTTC. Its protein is CATMSAVNYEQYF.